The 8 T cell receptor beta chains below come from one sample, sequenced in a study of blood T cell repertoires in COVID-19. Profiled with immunoSEQ multiplex PCR; TCRdb holds only in-frame clones, not every one. The data show roughly 72,000 clones, 75% to 90% seen once. Input material: peripheral blood. All receptors derive from an older man who had recovered from COVID-19.

CDR3 in amino acids: CASSPSFSYNSPLHF. CDR3 in DNA: TGTGCCAGTAGTCCGAGTTTCTCCTATAATTCACCCCTCCACTTT. The V gene is TRBV19, the J gene TRBJ1-6; D ambiguous. Germline assignment: CDR1 LNHDA and CDR2 SQIVND (reference sequence). The CDR3 extends over 15 amino acids. Between the trimmed V and J ends, which lost 5 bases and 0 bases, there was a span of 8 bases.

The chain uses TRBV10-3 and TRBJ2-7, with D maybe TRBD1 (6 bases). Germline assignment: CDR1 ENHRY and CDR2 SYGVKD. The germline V and J ends were trimmed by 6 bases and 3 bases, with 18 bases remaining between them. The CDR3 contains 15 residues. The CDR3, as DNA: TGTGCCATCAGGACAGGCACCGATGTTAACTACGAGCAGTACTTC. Its translation is CAIRTGTDVNYEQYF.

The rearrangement links TRBV10-3 to TRBJ1-3; D is ambiguous. CDR3 length equals 15 residues. With 10 bases removed from V and 0 bases from J, the gap between germline ends came to 16 bases. Germline lookup yields CDR1 ENHRY and CDR2 SYGVKD. In nucleotides, the CDR3 is TGTGCCAGTTCATATCGGGAGAGCTCTGGAAACACCATATATTTT. Protein sequence: CASSYRESSGNTIYF.

The rearrangement joins TRBV3-1 (or the pseudogene TRBV3-2) to TRBJ1-2, with TRBD1 matching over 9 bases. This CDR3 is 15 amino acids long. Germline V lookup: CDR1 LGHDT, CDR2 YNNKEL (reference sequence). Trimming took 4 bases from V and 7 from J; bases not matched to a gene: 10. CDR3 region: CASSLHTTGGSGYTF. CDR3 nucleotides: TGTGCCAGCAGCCTACACACCACAGGGGGCAGTGGCTACACCTTC.

This clone was observed a single time. The chain couples TRBV6-4 to TRBJ1-2; the match to TRBD1 covers 7 bases. V trimming: 2 bases; J trimming: 2 bases; junction bases outside the gene matches: 5. Per germline, CDR1 MRHNA and CDR2 SNTAGT. The CDR3 extends over 15 amino acids. CDR3 protein: CASSDGDSTNYGYTF. DNA of the CDR3: TGTGCCAGCAGTGACGGGGACAGCACAAACTATGGCTACACCTTC.

The rearrangement links TRBV4-3 to TRBJ1-4; the D is unclear. CDR1 and CDR2 (germline): LGHNA, YSLEER. The CDR3 covers 19 residues. The ends were cut back, 0 bases at V and 0 bases at J, with 17 bases in the middle. Here the CDR3 DNA reads TGCGCCAGCAGCCAAGATCCTCCGACAAACGTTGCAACTAATGAAAAACTGTTTTTT. This gives the protein CASSQDPPTNVATNEKLFF.

The chain uses TRBV30 and TRBJ1-5; 7 nucleotides agree with TRBD1. Germline V CDR1 and CDR2: GTSNPN, SVGIG (reference sequence). The CDR3 is 14 amino acids. The V gene end was trimmed by 2 bases and the J gene end by 5 bases; junction bases not matched to a gene: 6. CDR3 nucleotides: TGTGCCTGGAGTTCGACAGGGAATTATCAGCCCCAGCATTTT. Translated: CAWSSTGNYQPQHF.

The V and J genes are TRBV4-1 and TRBJ2-5; TRBD2 is a possible D gene (6 bases). This CDR3 region has 15 residues. Looked up from germline, CDR1 is MGHRA and CDR2 is YSYEKL. Trimming cost V 5 bases and J 2 bases, with 15 bases left between them. The CDR3 sequence: CASSRPGLQQETQYF. For the CDR3, the DNA is TGCGCCAGCAGCAGACCGGGACTGCAACAAGAGACCCAGTACTTC.